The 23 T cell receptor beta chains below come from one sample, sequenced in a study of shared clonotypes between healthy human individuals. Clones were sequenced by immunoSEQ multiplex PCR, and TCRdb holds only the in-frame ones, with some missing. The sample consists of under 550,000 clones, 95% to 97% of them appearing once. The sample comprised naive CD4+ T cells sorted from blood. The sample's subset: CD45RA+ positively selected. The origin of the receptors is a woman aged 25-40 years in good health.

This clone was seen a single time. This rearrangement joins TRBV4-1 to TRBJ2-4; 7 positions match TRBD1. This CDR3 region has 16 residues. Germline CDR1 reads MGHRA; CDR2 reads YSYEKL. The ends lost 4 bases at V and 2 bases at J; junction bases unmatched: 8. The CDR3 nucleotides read TGCGCCAGCAGCCTAGGACAGGCTTCTCCCAAAAACATTCAGTACTTC. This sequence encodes CASSLGQASPKNIQYF.

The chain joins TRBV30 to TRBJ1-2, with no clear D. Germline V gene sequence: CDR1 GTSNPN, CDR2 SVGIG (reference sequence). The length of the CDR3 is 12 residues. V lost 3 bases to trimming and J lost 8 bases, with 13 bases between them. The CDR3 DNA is TGTGCCTGGAGCGCCTTAGGGTTGGGCTACACCTTC. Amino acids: CAWSALGLGYTF.

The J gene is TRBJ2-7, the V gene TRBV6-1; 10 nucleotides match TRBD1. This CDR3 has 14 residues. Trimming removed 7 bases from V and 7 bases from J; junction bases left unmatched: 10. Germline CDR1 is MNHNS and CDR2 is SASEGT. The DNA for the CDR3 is TGTGCCAGCAATCCGGGGACAGGGGTCCTGGAGCAGTACTTC. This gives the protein CASNPGTGVLEQYF.

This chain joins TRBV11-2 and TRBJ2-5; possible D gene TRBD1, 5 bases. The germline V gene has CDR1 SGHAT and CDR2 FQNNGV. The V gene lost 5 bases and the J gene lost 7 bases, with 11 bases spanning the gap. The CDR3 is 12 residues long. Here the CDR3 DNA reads TGTGCCAGCAGCCTATTTCAGGGGACCCAGTACTTC. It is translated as CASSLFQGTQYF.

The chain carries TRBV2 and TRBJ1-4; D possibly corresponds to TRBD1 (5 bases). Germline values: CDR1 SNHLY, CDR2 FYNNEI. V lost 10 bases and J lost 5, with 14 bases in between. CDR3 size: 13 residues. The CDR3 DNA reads TGTGCCACCCGTCAGGGTGTAAATGAAAAACTGTTTTTT. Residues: CATRQGVNEKLFF. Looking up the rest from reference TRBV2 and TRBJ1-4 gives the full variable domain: EPEVTQTPSHQVTQMGQEVILRCVPISNHLYFYWYRQILGQKVEFLVSFYNNEISEKSEIFDDQFSVERPDGSNFTLKIRSTKLEDSAMYFCATRQGVNEKLFFGSGTQLSVL.

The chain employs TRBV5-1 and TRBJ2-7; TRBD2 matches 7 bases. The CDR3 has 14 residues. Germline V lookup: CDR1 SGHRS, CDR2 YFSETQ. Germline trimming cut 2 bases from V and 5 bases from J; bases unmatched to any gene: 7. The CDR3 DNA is TGCGCCAGCAGCTTTAGTCGCGGGAGAGACGAGCAGTACTTC. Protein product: CASSFSRGRDEQYF.

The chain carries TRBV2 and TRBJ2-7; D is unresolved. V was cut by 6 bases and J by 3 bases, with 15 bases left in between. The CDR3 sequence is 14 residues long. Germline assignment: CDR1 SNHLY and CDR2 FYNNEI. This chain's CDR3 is CASSPEGGNYEQYF. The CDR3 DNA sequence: TGTGCCAGCAGCCCCGAAGGTGGAAACTACGAGCAGTACTTC.

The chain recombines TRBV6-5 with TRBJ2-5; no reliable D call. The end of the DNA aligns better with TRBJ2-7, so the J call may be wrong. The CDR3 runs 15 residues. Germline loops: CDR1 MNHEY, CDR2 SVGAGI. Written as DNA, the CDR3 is TGTGCCAGCAGTTACTCGTTTGAGTCTGGGTACGAGCAGTACTTC. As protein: CASSYSFESGYEQYF.

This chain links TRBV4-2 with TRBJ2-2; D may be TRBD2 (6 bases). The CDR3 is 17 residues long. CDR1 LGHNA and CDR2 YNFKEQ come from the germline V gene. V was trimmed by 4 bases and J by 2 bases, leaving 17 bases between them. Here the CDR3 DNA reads TGTGCCAGCAGCCTGGGGGGAGCGTCGCATAACACCGGGGAGCTGTTTTTT. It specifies CASSLGGASHNTGELFF.

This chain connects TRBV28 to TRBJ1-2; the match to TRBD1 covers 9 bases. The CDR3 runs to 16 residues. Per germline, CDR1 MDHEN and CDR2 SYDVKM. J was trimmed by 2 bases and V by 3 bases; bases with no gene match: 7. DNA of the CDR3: TGTGCCAGCAGTTTGGGATCCGGGACAGGGAACTATGGCTACACCTTC. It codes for CASSLGSGTGNYGYTF.

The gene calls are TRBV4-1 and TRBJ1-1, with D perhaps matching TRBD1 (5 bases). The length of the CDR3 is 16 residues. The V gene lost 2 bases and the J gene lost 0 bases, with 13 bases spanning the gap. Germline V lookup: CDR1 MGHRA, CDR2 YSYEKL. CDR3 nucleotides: TGCGCCAGCAGCCAAAGGGGCAGCGCTTTGAACACTGAAGCTTTCTTT. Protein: CASSQRGSALNTEAFF.

The CDR3: CASSSGGAANEKLFF. As DNA, the CDR3 is TGTGCCAGTAGTAGCGGGGGAGCGGCTAATGAAAAACTGTTTTTT. V and J are TRBV19 and TRBJ1-4; possible D gene TRBD1, 5 bases. Germline V gene lookup returns CDR1 LNHDA and CDR2 SQIVND (reference sequence). The V and J ends lost 4 bases and 3 bases respectively, with 12 bases between them. The CDR3 loop spans 15 amino acids.

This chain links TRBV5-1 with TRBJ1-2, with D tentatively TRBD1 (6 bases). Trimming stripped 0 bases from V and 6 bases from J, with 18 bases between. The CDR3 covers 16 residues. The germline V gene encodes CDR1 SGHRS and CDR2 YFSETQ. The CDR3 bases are TGCGCCAGCAGCTTGGTGACAGGCCTGCTACAGGATGGCTACACCTTC. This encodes CASSLVTGLLQDGYTF.

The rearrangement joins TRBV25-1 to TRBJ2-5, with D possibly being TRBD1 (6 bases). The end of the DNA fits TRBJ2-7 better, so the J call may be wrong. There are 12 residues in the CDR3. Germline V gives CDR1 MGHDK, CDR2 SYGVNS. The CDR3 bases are TGTGCCAGCAGTGCACAGGGCTACGAGCAGTACTTC. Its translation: CASSAQGYEQYF.

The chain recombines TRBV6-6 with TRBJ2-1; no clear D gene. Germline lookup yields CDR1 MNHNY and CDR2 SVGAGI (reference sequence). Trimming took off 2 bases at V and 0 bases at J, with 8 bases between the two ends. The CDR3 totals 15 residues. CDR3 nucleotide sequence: TGTGCCAGCAGTTACGGTTCGAGCTCCTACAATGAGCAGTTCTTC. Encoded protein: CASSYGSSSYNEQFF.

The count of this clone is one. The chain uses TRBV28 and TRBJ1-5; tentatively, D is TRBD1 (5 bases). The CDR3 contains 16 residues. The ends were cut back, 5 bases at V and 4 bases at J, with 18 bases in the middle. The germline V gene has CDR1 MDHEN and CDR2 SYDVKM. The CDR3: CASSPYGQLGNQPQHF. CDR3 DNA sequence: TGTGCCAGCAGTCCCTACGGACAATTGGGAAATCAGCCCCAGCATTTT.

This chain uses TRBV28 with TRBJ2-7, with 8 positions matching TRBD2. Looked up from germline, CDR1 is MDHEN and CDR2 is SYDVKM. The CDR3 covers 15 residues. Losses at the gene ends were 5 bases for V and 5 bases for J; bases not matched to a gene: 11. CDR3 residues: CASSRGSGNPDEQYF. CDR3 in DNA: TGTGCCAGCAGTAGGGGTAGCGGGAACCCCGACGAGCAGTACTTC.

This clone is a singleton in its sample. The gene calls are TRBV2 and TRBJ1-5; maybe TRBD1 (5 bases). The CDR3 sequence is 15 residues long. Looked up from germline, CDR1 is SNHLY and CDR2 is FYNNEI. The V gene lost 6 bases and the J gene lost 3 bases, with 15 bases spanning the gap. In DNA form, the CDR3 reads TGTGCCAGCAGACGGCTTGACAGCAACAATCAGCCCCAGCATTTT. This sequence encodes CASRRLDSNNQPQHF.

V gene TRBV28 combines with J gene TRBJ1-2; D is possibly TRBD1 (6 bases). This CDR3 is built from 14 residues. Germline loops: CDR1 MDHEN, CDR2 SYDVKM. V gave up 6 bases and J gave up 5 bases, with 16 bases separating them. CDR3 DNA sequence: TGTGCCAGCAGGAGGGGGATGTGGGGTTATGGCTACACCTTC. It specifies CASRRGMWGYGYTF.

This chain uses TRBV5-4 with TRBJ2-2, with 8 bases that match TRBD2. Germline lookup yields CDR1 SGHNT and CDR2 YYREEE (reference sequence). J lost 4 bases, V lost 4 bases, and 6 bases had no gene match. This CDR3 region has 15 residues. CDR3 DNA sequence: TGTGCCAGCAGCGCGGGACTAGAATCCACCGGGGAGCTGTTTTTT. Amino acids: CASSAGLESTGELFF.

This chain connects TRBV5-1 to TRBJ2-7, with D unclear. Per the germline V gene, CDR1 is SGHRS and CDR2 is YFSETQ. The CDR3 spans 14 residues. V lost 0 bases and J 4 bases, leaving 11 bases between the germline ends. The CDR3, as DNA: TGCGCCAGCAGCTTGGAGCGCGCCGGGTACGAGCAGTACTTC. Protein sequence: CASSLERAGYEQYF.

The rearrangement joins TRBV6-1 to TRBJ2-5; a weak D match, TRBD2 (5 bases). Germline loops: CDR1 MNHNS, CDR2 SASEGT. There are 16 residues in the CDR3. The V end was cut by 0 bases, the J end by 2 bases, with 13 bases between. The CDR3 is CASSEAARALQETQYF. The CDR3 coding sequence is TGTGCCAGCAGTGAAGCGGCGCGGGCTTTACAAGAGACCCAGTACTTC.

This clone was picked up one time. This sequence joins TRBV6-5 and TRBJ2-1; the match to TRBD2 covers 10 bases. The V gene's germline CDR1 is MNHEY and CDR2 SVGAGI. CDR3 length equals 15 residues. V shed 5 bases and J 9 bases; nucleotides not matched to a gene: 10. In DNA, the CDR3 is TGTGCCAGCAGTCGTAGCGGGAGGCCCCTCAGTGAGCAGTTCTTC. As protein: CASSRSGRPLSEQFF.